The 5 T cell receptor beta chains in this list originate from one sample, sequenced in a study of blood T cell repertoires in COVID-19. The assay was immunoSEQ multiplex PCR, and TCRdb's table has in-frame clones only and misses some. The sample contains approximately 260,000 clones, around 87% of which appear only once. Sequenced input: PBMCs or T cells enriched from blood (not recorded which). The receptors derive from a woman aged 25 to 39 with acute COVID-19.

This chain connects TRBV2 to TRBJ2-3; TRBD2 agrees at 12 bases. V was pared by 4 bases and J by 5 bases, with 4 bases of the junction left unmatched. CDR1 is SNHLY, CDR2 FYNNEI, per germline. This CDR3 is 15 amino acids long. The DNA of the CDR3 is TGTGCCAGCAGTGCTAGCGGGGGGGCCGGAGATACGCAGTATTTT. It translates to CASSASGGAGDTQYF.

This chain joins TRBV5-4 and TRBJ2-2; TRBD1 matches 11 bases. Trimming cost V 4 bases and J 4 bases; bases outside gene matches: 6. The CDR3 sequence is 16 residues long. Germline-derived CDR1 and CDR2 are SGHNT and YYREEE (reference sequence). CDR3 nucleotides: TGTGCCAGCAGCCGGGGACAGGGGGTTACCACCGGGGAGCTGTTTTTT. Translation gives CASSRGQGVTTGELFF. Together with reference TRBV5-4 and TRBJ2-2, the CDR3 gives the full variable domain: ETGVTQSPTHLIKTRGQQVTLRCSSQSGHNTVSWYQQALGQGPQFIFQYYREEENGRGNFPPRFSGLQFPNYSSELNVNALELDDSALYLCASSRGQGVTTGELFFGEGSRLTVL.

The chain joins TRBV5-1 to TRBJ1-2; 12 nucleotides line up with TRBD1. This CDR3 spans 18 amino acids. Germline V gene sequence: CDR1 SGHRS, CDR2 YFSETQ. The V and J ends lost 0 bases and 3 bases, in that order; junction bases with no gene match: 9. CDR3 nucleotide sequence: TGCGCCAGCAGCTTGGCCGGGACAGGGGGCGCCCCGGACTATGGCTACACCTTC. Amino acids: CASSLAGTGGAPDYGYTF.

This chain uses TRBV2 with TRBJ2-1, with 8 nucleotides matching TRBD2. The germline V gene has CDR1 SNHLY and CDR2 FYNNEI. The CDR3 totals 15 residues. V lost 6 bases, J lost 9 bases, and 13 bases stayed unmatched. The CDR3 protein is CASRPLAGGQGEQFF. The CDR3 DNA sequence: TGTGCCAGCAGACCACTCGCGGGGGGCCAAGGTGAGCAGTTCTTC.

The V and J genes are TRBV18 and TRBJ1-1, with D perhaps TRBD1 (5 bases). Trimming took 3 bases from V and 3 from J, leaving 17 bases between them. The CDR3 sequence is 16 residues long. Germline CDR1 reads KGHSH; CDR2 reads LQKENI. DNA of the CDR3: TGTGCCAGCTCACCGGGGCCGGGCTCCGTACACACTGAAGCTTTCTTT. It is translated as CASSPGPGSVHTEAFF.